The 14 T cell receptor beta chains listed next were all sequenced from one sample in a study of molecular identifiers for immune sequencing clone quantification. TCRdb analysed the PCR reads with MiXCR anew, one entry per CDR3 protein. The sample holds 600,000 to 650,000 distinct CDR3 sequences, 20% seen once. The sequencing input was naive CD8+ T cells from blood, with Jurkat cell RNA spiked in. The subset here: FACS-sorted CD8+CD4-CCR7+CD45RA+ naive T cells. The receptor set was obtained from a human donor in good health. Some libraries in this study had Jurkat cell RNA spiked in.

As to this clonotype: Since a much larger clone is just one base distant, this may be a read error. V is TRBV16 and J is TRBJ1-1; 8 positions agree with TRBD1. Trimming removed 3 bases from V and 3 bases from J; junction bases left unmatched: 9. CDR1 is KGHSY, CDR2 FQNENV, per germline. The CDR3 is 16 residues long. The CDR3: CASSQTTGGLDTEAFF. CDR3 sequence (DNA): TGTGCCAGCAGCCAGACTACAGGGGGGTTGGACACTGAAGCTTTCTTT.

This clonotype was counted only a few times. The rearrangement links TRBV19 to TRBJ1-5; D possibly corresponds to TRBD1 (5 bases). The CDR3 is made up of 13 amino acids. Between the trimmed V and J ends, which lost 7 bases and 7 bases, there was a span of 14 bases. Germline values: CDR1 LNHDA, CDR2 SQIVND (reference sequence). As DNA, the CDR3 is TGTGCCAGTACGGGGCAGGGTCTACAGCCCCAGCATTTT. Its translation: CASTGQGLQPQHF.

This clonotype was seen repeatedly, ten times or more. The chain joins TRBV12-3 or TRBV12-4 to TRBJ2-3, with D possibly being TRBD1 or TRBD2 (6 bases each). The CDR3 totals 16 residues. The ends were cut back, 5 bases at V and 2 bases at J, with 17 bases in the middle. The CDR3 is CASSPTAQGLTDTQYF. In DNA, the CDR3 is TGTGCCAGCAGTCCTACCGCACAGGGACTCACAGATACGCAGTATTTT.

There are many counts of this clonotype. The chain carries TRBV7-9 and TRBJ2-7; D perhaps matches TRBD1 (5 bases). This CDR3 contains 15 residues. Germline V gene lookup returns CDR1 SEHNR and CDR2 FQNEAQ (reference sequence). The V end lost 8 bases, the J end lost 2 bases, and 19 bases lay between the germline ends. CDR3 residues: CASGRALTAPYEQYF. CDR3 sequence (DNA): TGTGCCAGCGGGCGAGCGCTGACAGCTCCCTACGAGCAGTACTTC.

This clonotype was recorded at least ten times. The V gene is TRBV19, the J gene TRBJ2-7; 8 bases map to TRBD1. V shed 3 bases, J shed 1 base, and the junction held 5 bases outside the gene matches. Germline V gene sequence: CDR1 LNHDA, CDR2 SQIVND (reference sequence). CDR3 length: 15 amino acids. The CDR3 DNA is TGTGCCAGTAGTATTGGACAGGGTGTTTCCTACGAGCAGTACTTC. This gives the protein CASSIGQGVSYEQYF.

In its sample, this clonotype was seen many times. The V and J genes are TRBV30 and TRBJ1-1; no firm D call. The ends were cut back, 0 bases at V and 7 bases at J, with 12 bases in the middle. Germline CDR1 GTSNPN, CDR2 SVGIG (reference sequence). There are 13 residues in the CDR3. In nucleotides, the CDR3 is TGTGCCTGGAGTGTAACCGGGGTGGGTGAAGCTTTCTTT. This encodes CAWSVTGVGEAFF.

This clonotype was seen at least ten times. The chain recombines TRBV28 with TRBJ2-7; D uncertain. Germline CDR1 MDHEN, CDR2 SYDVKM. This CDR3 spans 13 amino acids. Trimming removed 3 bases at V and 1 base at J, with 7 bases between. The CDR3 loop reads CASSFHGSYEQYF. CDR3 bases: TGTGCCAGCAGTTTCCACGGATCCTACGAGCAGTACTTC.

In its sample, this clonotype was seen many times. V gene TRBV25-1 combines with J gene TRBJ1-1; D gene uncertain. V shed 1 base and J shed 5 bases, with 5 bases lying between them. The CDR3 is 12 amino acids. Germline values: CDR1 MGHDK, CDR2 SYGVNS. CDR3 nucleotide sequence: TGTGCCAGCAGTGAATGGGGTACTGAAGCTTTCTTT. Protein: CASSEWGTEAFF.

On this clonotype itself: A read error is possible here, since a much larger clone lies one base away. The rearrangement uses TRBV20-1 and TRBJ1-1; 8 bases line up with TRBD1. Germline V gene lookup returns CDR1 DFQATT and CDR2 SNEGSKA (reference sequence). This CDR3 is built from 13 residues. CDR3: CNALTGADTEAFF. As DNA, the CDR3 is TGCAATGCTCTGACAGGGGCGGACACTGAAGCTTTCTTT.

This clonotype has just a few counts. The rearrangement uses TRBV20-1 and TRBJ1-1, with TRBD1 matching over 7 bases. The germline gives CDR1 DFQATT, CDR2 SNEGSKA (reference sequence). V dropped 6 bases and J dropped 1; count of bases not matched to a gene: 5. There are 13 residues in the CDR3. The CDR3 here is CSARGQKNTEAFF. The CDR3 region has the DNA TGCAGTGCCCGGGGACAGAAGAACACTGAAGCTTTCTTT.

The V and J genes are TRBV6-4 and TRBJ2-5; 9 bases agree with TRBD1. The CDR3 is made up of 16 amino acids. Looked up from germline, CDR1 is MRHNA and CDR2 is SNTAGT. V trimming: 6 bases; J trimming: 5 bases; junction bases outside the gene matches: 13. CDR3 DNA sequence: TGTGCCAGCAGCGAAGAAGGAACAGGGGGCATTGAGACCCAGTACTTC. Protein product: CASSEEGTGGIETQYF.

This clonotype was seen ten or more times. V and J are TRBV5-4 and TRBJ1-1; TRBD1 matches 8 bases. J gave up 4 bases and V 4 bases, and 6 bases lay outside the gene matches. This CDR3 is 14 amino acids long. Germline assignment: CDR1 SGHNT and CDR2 YYREEE (reference sequence). CDR3 sequence: CASSSTGGFTEAFF. The CDR3 DNA follows: TGTGCCAGCAGCAGTACAGGGGGTTTCACTGAAGCTTTCTTT.

A remark on this clonotype: Given a much more abundant clone one base away, this may be a read error. The chain is built from TRBV20-1 and TRBJ1-1; D remains unclear. This CDR3 region has 10 residues. The V gene's germline CDR1 is DFQATT and CDR2 SNEGSKA (reference sequence). With 7 bases removed from V and 3 bases from J, the gap between germline ends came to 6 bases. DNA of the CDR3: TGCAGTGTCCCGGACACTGAAGCTTTCTTT. Translating it yields CSVPDTEAFF.

Regarding this clonotype: Being one base from a much bigger clone, this may be a read error. V gene TRBV9 combines with J gene TRBJ2-5; a weak D match, TRBD1 (6 bases). CDR1 SGDLS and CDR2 YYNGEE come from the germline V gene. The CDR3 contains 16 residues. The CDR3 DNA reads TGTGCCAGCAGCGGGACCAGTACAGGGTACCAAGAGACCAAGTACTTC. This gives the protein CASSGTSTGYQETKYF.